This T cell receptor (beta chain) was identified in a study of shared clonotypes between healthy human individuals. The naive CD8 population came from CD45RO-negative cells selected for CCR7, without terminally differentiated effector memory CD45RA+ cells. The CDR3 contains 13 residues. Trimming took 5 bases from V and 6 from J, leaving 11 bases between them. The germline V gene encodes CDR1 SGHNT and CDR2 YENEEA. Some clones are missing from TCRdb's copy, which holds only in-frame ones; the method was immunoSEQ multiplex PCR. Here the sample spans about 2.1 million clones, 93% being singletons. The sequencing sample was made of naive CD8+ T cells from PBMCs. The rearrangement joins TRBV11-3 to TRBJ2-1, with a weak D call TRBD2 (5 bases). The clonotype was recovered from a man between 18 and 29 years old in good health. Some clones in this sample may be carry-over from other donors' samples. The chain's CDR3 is CASSRRVGNEQFF. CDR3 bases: TGTGCCAGCAGCCGGCGGGTGGGCAATGAGCAGTTCTTC.